A single sample gave rise to the 13 T cell receptor beta chains below, sequenced in a study of breast tumors, draining lymph nodes, adjacent tissues. TCRdb reprocessed the multiplex PCR reads via MiXCR and lists one record per CDR3 protein. Of 45,000 to 65,000 distinct CDR3 sequences listed, under 45% were seen once; the top ten hold 10% to 13%. The sequencing input was breast tumor tissue. These TCRs come from a female donor with breast cancer. Some clones in this sample may be carry-over from other donors' samples.

This clonotype was observed many times. V usage is TRBV12-3 or TRBV12-4 and J usage is TRBJ1-6; 11 nucleotides agree with TRBD1. The CDR3 loop spans 14 amino acids. Unmatched junction bases numbered 6, after V lost 6 bases and J lost 11 bases. CDR3 region: CASRSGTGGTPLHF. In nucleotides, the CDR3 is TGTGCCAGCAGATCCGGGACAGGGGGAACACCCCTCCACTTT.

The table lists this clonotype with many counts. This chain connects TRBV6-1 to TRBJ2-5; D call uncertain. There are 14 residues in the CDR3. V was pared by 1 base and J by 7 bases, with 13 bases between. Germline V lookup: CDR1 MNHNS, CDR2 SASEGT. CDR3 in amino acids: CASSEVLEIGTQYF. CDR3 DNA sequence: TGTGCCAGCAGTGAAGTACTGGAAATTGGGACCCAGTACTTC.

V usage is TRBV24-1 and J usage is TRBJ1-2; 10 bases are a match to TRBD1. The length of the CDR3 is 15 residues. Looked up from germline, CDR1 is KGHDR and CDR2 is SFDVKD. V shed 6 bases and J 6 bases; nucleotides not matched to a gene: 9. The DNA for the CDR3 is TGTGCCACCAGTAGTATTCCGGGACAGGGGAATGGCTACACCTTC. It encodes CATSSIPGQGNGYTF.

For this clonotype: The junction shows a germline mismatch at one end, possibly a read error. The chain couples TRBV7-8 to TRBJ2-3; 8 nucleotides line up with TRBD1. The CDR3 length is 16 residues. Germline CDR1 and CDR2: SGHVS and FQNEAQ. Here the CDR3 DNA reads TGCGCCAGCAGCCAGGGGGCAGTTAAACGCACAGATACGCAGTATTTT. Its protein product is CASSQGAVKRTDTQYF.

This clonotype was counted a few times. The gene calls are TRBV19 and TRBJ2-7; D is ambiguous. This CDR3 has 11 residues. Germline V gene lookup returns CDR1 LNHDA and CDR2 SQIVND (reference sequence). V was cut by 11 bases and J by 2 bases, with 10 bases left in between. In DNA form, the CDR3 reads TGTGCCGGCAAGGGCCCCTACGAGCAGTACTTC. Translated: CAGKGPYEQYF.

This chain links TRBV29-1 with TRBJ2-6, with D possibly TRBD2 on 6 matching bases. Trimming stripped 4 bases from V and 7 bases from J, with 8 bases between. Germline lookup yields CDR1 SQVTM and CDR2 ANQGSEA. The CDR3 is 12 amino acids. CDR3 DNA: TGCAGCGTTGTGGGGGGTGCCAACGTCCTGACTTTC. This encodes CSVVGGANVLTF.

V usage is TRBV20-1 and J usage is TRBJ2-7, with 10 bases matching TRBD2. This CDR3 region has 15 residues. With V trimmed by 1 base and J by 5 bases, 8 bases remained unmatched. Germline values: CDR1 DFQATT, CDR2 SNEGSKA (reference sequence). The DNA of the CDR3 is TGCAGTGCTAGAGGACGAGCGGGAGGGCCTGACGAGCAGTACTTC. Protein product: CSARGRAGGPDEQYF.

The chain joins TRBV4-1 to TRBJ2-3; 7 bases are a match to TRBD1. Unmatched junction bases numbered 4, after V lost 3 bases and J lost 4 bases. Germline CDR1 MGHRA, CDR2 YSYEKL. This CDR3 is built from 14 residues. Here the CDR3 DNA reads TGCGCCAGCAGCCATAAGCAGGGGGCAGATACGCAGTATTTT. Translating it yields CASSHKQGADTQYF.

In its sample, this clonotype was seen a few times. A much larger clone lies a single base off, so this may be a read error. The DNA of the CDR3 is TGTGCCAGCAGTCACCTGGGACCCGACAATGAGCAGTTCTTC. Its translation: CASSHLGPDNEQFF. The J gene is TRBJ2-1, the V gene TRBV6-1; D is perhaps TRBD1 or TRBD2 (5 bases each). The CDR3 has 14 amino acids. V shed 5 bases and J shed 5 bases, with 13 bases lying between them. Germline V gene lookup returns CDR1 MNHNS and CDR2 SASEGT.

This chain uses TRBV20-1 with TRBJ1-4, with 10 bases identical to TRBD1. The CDR3 has 14 residues. V trimming: 3 bases; J trimming: 8 bases; junction bases outside the gene matches: 6. Germline CDR1 and CDR2: DFQATT and SNEGSKA (reference sequence). The CDR3, as DNA: TGCAGTGCTAGGGCTGGACAGGGGGACGAAAAACTGTTTTTT. Its protein product is CSARAGQGDEKLFF.

This clonotype has ten or more counts. The V and J genes are TRBV18 and TRBJ1-5, with 7 bases that match TRBD1. CDR1 is KGHSH, CDR2 LQKENI, per germline. The J segment lost 5 bases and the V segment lost 5 bases, leaving 6 bases of the junction unmatched. This CDR3 region has 14 residues. The CDR3, as DNA: TGTGCCAGCTCAAGACAGGGCGGCCATCAGCCCCAGCATTTT. As protein: CASSRQGGHQPQHF.

J is TRBJ2-6 and V is TRBV6-2 or TRBV6-3, with TRBD1 matching 12 bases. The CDR3 is 17 residues long. With V trimmed by 7 bases and J by 4 bases, 8 bases remained unmatched. Germline CDR1 reads MNHEY; CDR2 reads SVGEGT. CDR3 region: CASTGTGGAEGANVLTF. As DNA, the CDR3 is TGTGCCAGCACCGGGACAGGGGGCGCCGAGGGGGCCAACGTCCTGACTTTC.

V is TRBV10-3 and J is TRBJ1-2, with D perhaps matching TRBD1 (5 bases). Per germline, CDR1 ENHRY and CDR2 SYGVKD. Trimming took off 2 bases at V and 2 bases at J, with 15 bases between the two ends. The CDR3 runs to 16 residues. This chain's CDR3 is CAISEQWRDQNYGYTF. Here the CDR3 DNA reads TGTGCCATCAGTGAGCAATGGCGGGACCAAAACTATGGCTACACCTTC.